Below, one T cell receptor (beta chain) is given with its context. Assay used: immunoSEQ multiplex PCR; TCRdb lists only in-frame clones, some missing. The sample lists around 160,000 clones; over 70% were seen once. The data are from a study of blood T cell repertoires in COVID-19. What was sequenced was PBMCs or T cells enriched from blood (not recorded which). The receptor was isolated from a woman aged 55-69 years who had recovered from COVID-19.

CDR3 amino acids: CATSRGFERENANTGELFF. The CDR3 DNA reads TGTGCCACCAGCAGAGGTTTCGAGCGGGAGAACGCGAACACCGGGGAGCTGTTTTTT. V usage is TRBV15 and J usage is TRBJ2-2, with TRBD2 identical over 8 bases. CDR1 and CDR2 (germline): LNHNV, YYDKDF (reference sequence). The CDR3 is made up of 19 amino acids. V shed 1 base and J 0 bases; nucleotides not matched to a gene: 10.